This T cell receptor (beta chain) was sequenced for a study of T cell repertoires in cytomegalovirus infection. General study findings and limits: Cumulative public TCR beta family frequency identified CMV carriers with the relevant HLA. The ex vivo response showed dominance by HLA-C-restricted CMV-specific TCR beta clonotypes.

CDR1 is SNHLY and CDR2 is FYNNEI in the germline V gene. V shed 7 bases, J shed 4 bases, and the junction held 10 bases outside the gene matches. This CDR3 region has 15 residues. About this clonotype: Its target is not known.

MiXCR, applied by TCRdb to the reads, yields one record per CDR3 protein. The sample carries more than 150,000 distinct CDR3 sequences, roughly a fifth recorded once. The chain uses TRBV2 and TRBJ1-3, with 7 bases fitting TRBD1. This TCR was sampled from a human donor in good health (CMV status not recorded). Some clones in this sample may be carry-over from other donors' samples. Sequencing was done on a sample of PBMCs. The CDR3: CASTRDRGVGNTIYF. The CDR3 DNA sequence: TGTGCCAGCACCCGGGACAGAGGCGTGGGAAACACCATATATTTT.